The 6 T cell receptor beta chains listed next were all sequenced from one sample in a study of cytomegalovirus exposure and HLA in healthy donors. PCR primers comprised 60 Vbeta and 13 Jbeta primers. Repertoires were generated with immunoSEQ multiplex PCR, while TCRdb's copy carries only in-frame clones and drops some. The sample lists 95,000 to 120,000 clones, 67% seen once, with over 6.5% in the top ten. What was sequenced was PBMCs. These receptors originate from a man between 18 and 35 years old in good health and CMV-seropositive.

This clone was counted only a few times. This chain uses TRBV2 with TRBJ2-5; 10 nucleotides match TRBD2. The V gene's germline CDR1 is SNHLY and CDR2 FYNNEI. There are 17 residues in the CDR3. Trimming took 8 bases from V and 4 from J; bases not matched to a gene: 16. For the CDR3, the DNA is TGTGCCAGCTCAGGATCGGGAGTAGCGGGGGGTGGAGAGACCCAGTACTTC. Its protein is CASSGSGVAGGGETQYF.

V and J are TRBV5-1 and TRBJ1-1, with D perhaps matching TRBD1 (6 bases). The CDR3 runs 13 residues. Between the trimmed V and J ends, which lost 3 bases and 8 bases, there was a span of 14 bases. Germline V gene sequence: CDR1 SGHRS, CDR2 YFSETQ. This CDR3 is CASSWGSGQEAFF. DNA of the CDR3: TGCGCCAGCAGCTGGGGGTCCGGACAGGAAGCTTTCTTT.

The J gene is TRBJ2-5, the V gene TRBV25-1, with 8 bases fitting TRBD2. Germline CDR1 is MGHDK and CDR2 is SYGVNS. The CDR3 runs to 13 residues. V dropped 6 bases and J dropped 2; count of bases not matched to a gene: 2. For the CDR3, the DNA is TGTGCCAGCAGCCGGGGGGGTCAAGAGACCCAGTACTTC. The encoded protein is CASSRGGQETQYF.

This clone has a single count. In nucleotides, the CDR3 is TGTGCCATCAGTGAGTCGAATAGTGCGGCGGGTGGGGAGCAGTACTTC. It is translated as CAISESNSAAGGEQYF. V is TRBV10-3 and J is TRBJ2-7; TRBD2 might be the D (5 bases). CDR1 is ENHRY, CDR2 SYGVKD, per germline. The V gene lost 0 bases and the J gene lost 7 bases, with 19 bases spanning the gap. The CDR3 runs to 16 residues.

The V and J genes are TRBV7-9 and TRBJ2-7; a possible D gene is TRBD1 (6 bases). The CDR3 extends over 15 amino acids. Per germline, CDR1 SEHNR and CDR2 FQNEAQ (reference sequence). Trimming removed 5 bases from V and 1 base from J, with 15 bases in between. CDR3 bases: TGTGCCAGCAGCCCCTCGCAGGGGAAATCCTACGAGCAGTACTTC. It yields the protein CASSPSQGKSYEQYF.

This clone came up a few times. The chain joins TRBV19 to TRBJ1-1, with TRBD1 identical over 7 bases. The germline V gene has CDR1 LNHDA and CDR2 SQIVND (reference sequence). The CDR3 loop spans 13 amino acids. J lost 1 base, V lost 7 bases, and 3 bases had no gene match. The CDR3 here is CASKDRANTEAFF. The CDR3 DNA follows: TGTGCCAGTAAAGACAGGGCGAACACTGAAGCTTTCTTT.